This passage covers 5 T cell receptor beta chains from one sample sequenced in a study of control samples from healthy donors and cancer patients. TCRdb's copy holds only in-frame clones and misses some; the assay was immunoSEQ multiplex PCR. The sample consists of 60,000 to 75,000 clones, approximately 84% of them appearing once. Sequencing used blood. The source of these receptors is a man aged 50-60 years in good health.

The rearrangement joins TRBV7-9 to TRBJ2-7; the match to TRBD2 covers 11 bases. Germline V gene sequence: CDR1 SEHNR, CDR2 FQNEAQ (reference sequence). This CDR3 has 16 amino acids. After removal of 3 bases from V and 7 bases from J, the junction contained 11 bases not matched to a gene. This CDR3 is CASSFGGTSGVVEQYF. CDR3 nucleotides: TGTGCCAGCAGCTTTGGAGGGACTAGCGGAGTTGTGGAGCAGTACTTC. Drawing the rest from reference TRBV7-9 and TRBJ2-7, the complete variable domain is DTGVSQNPRHKITKRGQNVTFRCDPISEHNRLYWYRQTLGQGPEFLTYFQNEAQLEKSRLLSDRFSAERPKGSFSTLEIQRTEQGDSAMYLCASSFGGTSGVVEQYFGPGTRLTVT.

The chain combines TRBV28 with TRBJ2-3, with TRBD1 matching 10 bases. CDR3 length: 15 residues. With 8 bases clipped from V and 2 bases from J, the junction kept 7 bases outside the gene matches. Germline V gene lookup returns CDR1 MDHEN and CDR2 SYDVKM. The CDR3 reads CASRGQGILTDTQYF. CDR3 in DNA: TGTGCCAGCCGGGGACAGGGGATCCTCACAGATACGCAGTATTTT.

This chain joins TRBV2 and TRBJ1-2; D is unresolved. The CDR3 extends over 12 amino acids. Germline lookup yields CDR1 SNHLY and CDR2 FYNNEI. Trimming shortened V by 8 bases and J by 6 bases, and 13 bases separated the two germline ends. CDR3 sequence reads: CASPQPIDGYTF. The CDR3 DNA reads as TGTGCCAGCCCACAGCCTATCGATGGCTACACCTTC.

The gene calls are TRBV10-1 and TRBJ2-5; 8 bases are a match to TRBD2. The CDR3 spans 16 residues. The J segment lost 4 bases and the V segment lost 7 bases, leaving 14 bases of the junction unmatched. CDR1 WNHNN and CDR2 SYGVQD come from the germline V gene (reference sequence). In nucleotides, the CDR3 is TGCGCCAGCAAAATAAGCTCCGGGACTAGGGGAGAGACCCAGTACTTC. This translates into CASKISSGTRGETQYF.

This clone was seen only a few times. The chain carries TRBV11-1 and TRBJ2-7; 12 nucleotides agree with TRBD2. This CDR3 has 13 amino acids. V trimming: 4 bases; J trimming: 9 bases; junction bases outside the gene matches: 4. Germline V gene lookup returns CDR1 SGHAT and CDR2 FQDESV (reference sequence). The CDR3 here is CASSWTSGEGQYF. CDR3 nucleotide sequence: TGTGCCAGCAGCTGGACTAGCGGGGAAGGGCAGTACTTC.